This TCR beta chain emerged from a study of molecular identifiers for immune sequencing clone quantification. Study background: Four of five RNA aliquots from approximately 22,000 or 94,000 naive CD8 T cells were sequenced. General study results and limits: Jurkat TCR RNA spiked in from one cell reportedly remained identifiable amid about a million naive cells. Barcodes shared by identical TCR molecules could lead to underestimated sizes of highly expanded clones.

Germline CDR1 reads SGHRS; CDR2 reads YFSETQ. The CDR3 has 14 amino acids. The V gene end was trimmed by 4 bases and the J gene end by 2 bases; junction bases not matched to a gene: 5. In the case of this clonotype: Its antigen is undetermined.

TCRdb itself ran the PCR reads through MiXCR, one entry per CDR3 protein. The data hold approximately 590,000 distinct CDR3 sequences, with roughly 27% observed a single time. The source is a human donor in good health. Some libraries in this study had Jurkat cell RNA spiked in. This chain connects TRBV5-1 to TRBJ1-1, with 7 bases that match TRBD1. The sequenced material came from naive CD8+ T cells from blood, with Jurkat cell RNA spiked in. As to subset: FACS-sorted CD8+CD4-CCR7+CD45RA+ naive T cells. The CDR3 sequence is CASSKGTDNTEAFF. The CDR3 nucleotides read TGCGCCAGCAGCAAAGGGACAGACAACACTGAAGCTTTCTTT.